These 3 T cell receptor beta chains originate from one sample sequenced in a study of T cell changes during pregnancy in multiple sclerosis. Method: immunoSEQ multiplex PCR; TCRdb's copy keeps in-frame clones and lacks some. The table has about 40,000 clones, over 80% seen once; the top ten hold 0.65% to 0.9%. The specimen comprised CD4+ T cells from peripheral blood mononuclear cells, sampled before pregnancy. The receptors derive from a female donor with multiple sclerosis, enrolled in a pregnancy study.

This clone was recorded once. The chain has TRBV5-5 and TRBJ1-3, with a possible D match to TRBD1 (6 bases). This CDR3 is built from 14 residues. V lost 2 bases and J 4 bases, leaving 10 bases between the germline ends. Germline V CDR1 and CDR2: SGHKS, YYEKEE (reference sequence). CDR3 nucleotide sequence: TGTGCCAGCAGCTTAAACCAGGGGGGAAACACCATATATTTT. Translated: CASSLNQGGNTIYF.

This chain links TRBV5-4 with TRBJ2-3; D perhaps matches TRBD2 (6 bases). Germline V gene data show CDR1 as SGHNT and CDR2 as YYREEE (reference sequence). Between the trimmed V and J ends, which lost 0 bases and 5 bases, there was a span of 13 bases. The CDR3 loop spans 15 amino acids. The CDR3 sequence is CASSLVGRAGDTQYF. CDR3 DNA sequence: TGTGCCAGCAGCTTGGTTGGCAGAGCGGGAGATACGCAGTATTTT. The complete variable domain, with remaining parts taken from reference TRBV5-4 and TRBJ2-3, reads ETGVTQSPTHLIKTRGQQVTLRCSSQSGHNTVSWYQQALGQGPQFIFQYYREEENGRGNFPPRFSGLQFPNYSSELNVNALELDDSALYLCASSLVGRAGDTQYFGPGTRLTVL.

V is TRBV10-3 and J is TRBJ2-7; 8 bases agree with TRBD1. CDR1 and CDR2 (germline): ENHRY, SYGVKD. The length of the CDR3 is 16 residues. The J segment lost 3 bases and the V segment lost 4 bases, leaving 11 bases of the junction unmatched. CDR3 sequence (DNA): TGTGCCATCAGTGGAACCGGGACAGGACCTCTCTACGAGCAGTACTTC. It yields the protein CAISGTGTGPLYEQYF.